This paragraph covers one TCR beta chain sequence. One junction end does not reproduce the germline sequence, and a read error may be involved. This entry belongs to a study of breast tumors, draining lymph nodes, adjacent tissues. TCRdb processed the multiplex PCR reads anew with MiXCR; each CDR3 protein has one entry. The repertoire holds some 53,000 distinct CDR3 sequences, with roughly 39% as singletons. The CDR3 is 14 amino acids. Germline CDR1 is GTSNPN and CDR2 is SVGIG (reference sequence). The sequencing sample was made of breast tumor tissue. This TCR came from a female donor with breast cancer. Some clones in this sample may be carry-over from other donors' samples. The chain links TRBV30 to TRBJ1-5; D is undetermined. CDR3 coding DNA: TGTGCCTGGAGTGTGGAGCAAAGCAATCGGCCCCAGCATTTT. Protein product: CAWSVEQSNRPQHF.